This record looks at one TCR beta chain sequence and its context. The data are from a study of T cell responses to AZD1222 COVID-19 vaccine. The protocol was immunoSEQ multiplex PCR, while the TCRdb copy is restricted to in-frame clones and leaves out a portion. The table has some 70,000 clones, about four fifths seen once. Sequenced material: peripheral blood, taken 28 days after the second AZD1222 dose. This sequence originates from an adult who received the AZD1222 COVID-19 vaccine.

DNA for the CDR3: TGTGCCAGCACTTCGACTGGTCAGCCCCAGCATTTT. Its translation: CASTSTGQPQHF. V and J are TRBV12-3 or TRBV12-4 and TRBJ1-5; D not resolved. This CDR3 region has 12 residues. V shed 7 bases and J shed 6 bases, with 10 bases lying between them.